The 26 T cell receptor beta chains below all came from one sample that was sequenced in a study of shared clonotypes between healthy human individuals. Data came from immunoSEQ multiplex PCR; TCRdb stores just in-frame clones and leaves some out. There are almost 750,000 clones in the sample; over 55% occur only once, and more than 1.5% lies in the top ten. The sample consisted of memory CD4+ T cells sorted from blood. Sample subset: CD45RA-negative fraction. These receptors were collected from a woman in her twenties or thirties in good health.

The chain employs TRBV28 and TRBJ1-4; D possibly corresponds to TRBD1 (5 bases). The CDR3 loop spans 14 amino acids. CDR1 and CDR2 (germline): MDHEN, SYDVKM. V was pared by 5 bases and J by 5 bases, with 12 bases between. The CDR3 sequence is CASSPPGLNEKLFF. CDR3 bases: TGTGCCAGCAGTCCCCCGGGACTAAATGAAAAACTGTTTTTT.

About this clone: Other nucleotide sequences in the sample specify the same CDR3. V usage is TRBV2 and J usage is TRBJ1-1; D is perhaps TRBD1 (5 bases). The CDR3 sequence is 13 residues long. Per germline, CDR1 SNHLY and CDR2 FYNNEI. Trimming left V 7 bases short and J 1 base short, with 10 bases between. The CDR3 loop reads CASNRGRNTEAFF. The DNA for the CDR3 is TGTGCCAGCAATAGGGGTCGGAACACTGAAGCTTTCTTT.

This clone has just one count. Other nucleotide sequences in the sample specify the same CDR3. V usage is TRBV6-5 and J usage is TRBJ2-7, with 7 bases matching TRBD1. From germline, CDR1 is MNHEY and CDR2 SVGAGI. Trimming cost V 2 bases and J 1 base; bases outside gene matches: 5. The CDR3 sequence is 15 residues long. This CDR3 is CASSYDRDSSYEQYF. In DNA, the CDR3 is TGTGCCAGCAGTTACGACCGGGACAGTTCCTACGAGCAGTACTTC.

The chain recombines TRBV7-9 with TRBJ2-6; the D gene is possibly TRBD2 (5 bases). V dropped 5 bases and J dropped 1 base, with 15 bases sitting between them. Germline CDR1 reads SEHNR; CDR2 reads FQNEAQ (reference sequence). CDR3 length: 17 amino acids. The CDR3 bases are TGTGCCAGCAGCGCCGGCTCCGGGATTTCTGGGGCCAACGTCCTGACTTTC. Its translation: CASSAGSGISGANVLTF. The complete variable domain, with remaining parts taken from reference TRBV7-9 and TRBJ2-6, reads DTGVSQNPRHKITKRGQNVTFRCDPISEHNRLYWYRQTLGQGPEFLTYFQNEAQLEKSRLLSDRFSAERPKGSFSTLEIQRTEQGDSAMYLCASSAGSGISGANVLTFGAGSRLTVL.

The chain couples TRBV6-7 to TRBJ2-1; TRBD2 agrees at 15 bases. TRBV6-7 is assigned to the ORF class and has an uncertain function. CDR3 size: 16 residues. V dropped 6 bases and J dropped 7; count of bases not matched to a gene: 7. The CDR3 DNA is TGTGCCAGCAGAAGACCCGGGACTAGCGGGGGGAATGAGCAGTTCTTC. Translating gives CASRRPGTSGGNEQFF.

There are a few counts of this clone. The sample contains more than one DNA sequence encoding this CDR3. The chain employs TRBV27 and TRBJ1-1, with D possibly being TRBD1 (5 bases). Looked up from germline, CDR1 is MNHEY and CDR2 is SMNVEV (reference sequence). Between the trimmed V and J ends, which lost 3 bases and 1 base, there was a span of 6 bases. CDR3 length: 13 residues. CDR3 sequence reads: CASSLGGNTEAFF. The CDR3, as DNA: TGTGCCAGCAGTTTGGGGGGGAACACTGAAGCTTTCTTT.

This clone was seen once. This chain uses TRBV28 with TRBJ1-1; D is unresolved. CDR1 and CDR2 (germline): MDHEN, SYDVKM. V was trimmed by 8 bases and J by 0 bases, leaving 7 bases between them. The CDR3 is made up of 12 amino acids. CDR3 DNA: TGTGCCAGCGAAAACATGAACACTGAAGCTTTCTTT. This gives the protein CASENMNTEAFF.

This clone has only a few counts. Other DNA sequences of this sample code for an identical CDR3. For the CDR3, the DNA is TGTGCCAGCTCACCACAGGGCAATGAGCAGTTCTTC. Its translation: CASSPQGNEQFF. V and J are TRBV18 and TRBJ2-1; D not certain. The CDR3 sequence is 12 residues long. V dropped 1 base and J dropped 6 bases, with 4 bases sitting between them. Germline CDR1 and CDR2: KGHSH and LQKENI.

The chain links TRBV5-8 to TRBJ2-7; 10 bases are a match to TRBD1. Looked up from germline, CDR1 is SGHTS and CDR2 is YDEGEE. J was trimmed by 2 bases and V by 0 bases; bases with no gene match: 5. This CDR3 contains 16 residues. The CDR3 loop is CASSLGQGARAYEQYF. CDR3 DNA: TGTGCCAGCAGCTTGGGACAGGGGGCTCGCGCCTACGAGCAGTACTTC.

The chain has TRBV5-4 and TRBJ2-7; TRBD2 aligns across 10 bases. V shed 0 bases and J 0 bases; nucleotides not matched to a gene: 0. There are 15 residues in the CDR3. Germline values: CDR1 SGHNT, CDR2 YYREEE (reference sequence). The CDR3 DNA sequence: TGTGCCAGCAGCTTGGGGACTAGCGGCTCCTACGAGCAGTACTTC. Translated, it gives CASSLGTSGSYEQYF.

A few counts support this clone. This chain links TRBV7-9 with TRBJ2-2; D not resolved. The CDR3 runs to 15 residues. Germline V gene data show CDR1 as SEHNR and CDR2 as FQNEAQ (reference sequence). Trimming removed 1 base from V and 3 bases from J, with 9 bases in between. This CDR3 is CASSLVESYTGELFF. The DNA of the CDR3 is TGTGCCAGCAGCTTAGTCGAATCCTACACCGGGGAGCTGTTTTTT. Supplemented by reference TRBV7-9 and TRBJ2-2, the full variable domain reads DTGVSQNPRHKITKRGQNVTFRCDPISEHNRLYWYRQTLGQGPEFLTYFQNEAQLEKSRLLSDRFSAERPKGSFSTLEIQRTEQGDSAMYLCASSLVESYTGELFFGEGSRLTVL.

Remarks on this clone: This specimen includes other DNA sequences encoding the same CDR3. The chain combines TRBV18 with TRBJ2-3; D unresolved. Trimming left V 6 bases short and J 6 bases short, with 7 bases between. CDR3 size: 11 residues. Germline assignment: CDR1 KGHSH and CDR2 LQKENI. The CDR3 sequence: CASSLEDTQYF. CDR3 sequence (DNA): TGTGCCAGCTCCCTCGAGGATACGCAGTATTTT.

The V gene is TRBV19, the J gene TRBJ2-1; the match to TRBD2 covers 10 bases. The CDR3 is 15 residues long. V shed 5 bases, J shed 6 bases, and the junction held 7 bases outside the gene matches. The germline gives CDR1 LNHDA, CDR2 SQIVND (reference sequence). In DNA form, the CDR3 reads TGTGCCAGTAGTCCAGCACTAGCGGGGACCAATGAGCAGTTCTTC. It codes for CASSPALAGTNEQFF.

CDR3 loop: CASSQTSGSPGREQFF. The CDR3 DNA sequence: TGTGCCAGCAGTCAGACTAGCGGGAGCCCCGGGCGTGAGCAGTTCTTC. V is TRBV7-2 and J is TRBJ2-1; 12 bases map to TRBD2. Germline V gene sequence: CDR1 SGHTA, CDR2 FQGNSA. V lost 6 bases to trimming and J lost 9 bases; unmatched junction nucleotides: 12. The CDR3 length is 16 residues.

V is TRBV2 and J is TRBJ1-1; D is unclear. The CDR3 consists of 11 residues. Germline values: CDR1 SNHLY, CDR2 FYNNEI. V shed 4 bases and J shed 3 bases, with 3 bases lying between them. This CDR3 is CASSAYTEAFF. The CDR3 bases are TGTGCCAGCAGTGCCTACACTGAAGCTTTCTTT.

Worth noting for this clone: Since a far larger clone is one base different, this is likely a read error. The sample contains more than one DNA sequence encoding this CDR3. The V gene is TRBV29-1, the J gene TRBJ2-3; D is undetermined. Per the germline V gene, CDR1 is SQVTM and CDR2 is ANQGSEA. V shed 4 bases and J shed 0 bases, with 17 bases lying between them. CDR3 length equals 16 residues. CDR3 region: CSVVQRGRFSTDTQYF. The DNA of the CDR3 is TGCAGCGTTGTCCAGCGAGGCCGATTTAGCACAGATACGCAGTATTTT.

V and J are TRBV30 and TRBJ2-2; the match to TRBD1 covers 9 bases. With 5 bases clipped from V and 1 base from J, the junction kept 2 bases outside the gene matches. This CDR3 region has 14 residues. Germline V CDR1 and CDR2: GTSNPN, SVGIG (reference sequence). CDR3 region: CAWGGQGNTGELFF. The CDR3 nucleotides read TGTGCCTGGGGGGGACAGGGGAACACCGGGGAGCTGTTTTTT.

The chain couples TRBV19 to TRBJ1-5; D not resolved. The CDR3 loop spans 14 amino acids. Per the germline V gene, CDR1 is LNHDA and CDR2 is SQIVND (reference sequence). Trimming took off 3 bases at V and 0 bases at J, with 6 bases between the two ends. CDR3 sequence reads: CASSIRVSNQPQHF. The CDR3 DNA follows: TGTGCCAGTAGTATTCGGGTTAGCAATCAGCCCCAGCATTTT.

The chain has TRBV4-2 and TRBJ2-2; 9 positions agree with TRBD2. This CDR3 comprises 16 residues. With V trimmed by 4 bases and J by 5 bases, 8 bases remained unmatched. Germline CDR1 LGHNA, CDR2 YNFKEQ. The CDR3 DNA is TGTGCCAGCAGCCTTTTAGCGGGAGTAGGTACCGGGGAGCTGTTTTTT. This codes for CASSLLAGVGTGELFF.

This clone was observed a handful of times. This rearrangement joins TRBV7-9 to TRBJ1-5; 9 bases are a match to TRBD1. This CDR3 contains 16 residues. The V segment lost 2 bases and the J segment 7 bases; nucleotides outside the gene matches: 9. The germline gives CDR1 SEHNR, CDR2 FQNEAQ (reference sequence). The CDR3 DNA follows: TGTGCCAGCAGCTTAACGACAGGGGGAGCGGGCCAGCCCCAGCATTTT. Translating gives CASSLTTGGAGQPQHF.

This clone came up a few times. This chain joins TRBV6-1 and TRBJ2-3; 13 bases match TRBD2. V shed 8 bases and J 5 bases; nucleotides not matched to a gene: 7. From germline, CDR1 is MNHNS and CDR2 SASEGT. The CDR3 runs to 15 residues. The DNA for the CDR3 is TGTGCCAGCGGGGGACTAGCGGGGACGGGAGATACGCAGTATTTT. Protein product: CASGGLAGTGDTQYF.

The chain couples TRBV19 to TRBJ1-2; 9 positions agree with TRBD1. Germline V gives CDR1 LNHDA, CDR2 SQIVND (reference sequence). The CDR3 totals 15 residues. The junction had 6 bases not matched to a gene; V was cut back by 3 bases and J by 4 bases. CDR3 nucleotides: TGTGCCAGTAGTATCGGGACAGGGTGGTTCTATGGCTACACCTTC. This encodes CASSIGTGWFYGYTF.

This clone was found many times. This chain uses TRBV19 with TRBJ1-1; D gene unclear. The germline V gene encodes CDR1 LNHDA and CDR2 SQIVND (reference sequence). Trimming took off 3 bases at V and 3 bases at J, with 11 bases between the two ends. There are 14 residues in the CDR3. The CDR3 DNA sequence: TGTGCCAGTAGTATGAGTTATGCCGACACTGAAGCTTTCTTT. Its translation: CASSMSYADTEAFF.

This rearrangement joins TRBV5-1 to TRBJ2-3, with TRBD2 matching over 8 bases. The CDR3 covers 11 residues. Germline V gene sequence: CDR1 SGHRS, CDR2 YFSETQ. The ends lost 7 bases at V and 5 bases at J; junction bases unmatched: 0. CDR3 loop: CASREGDTQYF. CDR3 coding DNA: TGCGCCAGCCGGGAGGGAGATACGCAGTATTTT.

The CDR3 spells CASSEDLWNQPQHF. CDR3 DNA sequence: TGTGCCAGCAGTGAAGATCTCTGGAATCAGCCCCAGCATTTT. The rearrangement uses TRBV6-1 and TRBJ1-5; no reliable D call. The length of the CDR3 is 14 residues. Trimming removed 1 base at V and 4 bases at J, with 8 bases between. CDR1 MNHNS and CDR2 SASEGT come from the germline V gene.

The rearrangement links TRBV28 to TRBJ2-7, with D possibly matching TRBD2 (6 bases). Germline CDR1 MDHEN, CDR2 SYDVKM. Between the trimmed V and J ends, which lost 3 bases and 0 bases, there was a span of 12 bases. This CDR3 contains 15 residues. In nucleotides, the CDR3 is TGTGCCAGCAGTTTGGGTGCGGGAAACTCCTACGAGCAGTACTTC. Its protein is CASSLGAGNSYEQYF.